Listed here are 18 T cell receptor beta chains from one sample, sequenced in a study of T cell responses to AZD1222 COVID-19 vaccine. Measured with immunoSEQ multiplex PCR; TCRdb has only the in-frame clones, and not every one. Among roughly 100,000 clones listed, about 92% were seen once. The sequences come from peripheral blood, collected 28 days after the second AZD1222 dose. The receptor source for this set is an adult who received the AZD1222 COVID-19 vaccine.

The chain carries TRBV5-1 and TRBJ1-6, with 9 bases matching TRBD1. The CDR3 consists of 15 residues. The V and J ends lost 3 bases and 5 bases, in that order; junction bases with no gene match: 3. Per the germline V gene, CDR1 is SGHRS and CDR2 is YFSETQ. The CDR3 sequence is CASSWRTGDNSPLHF. The CDR3 DNA reads as TGCGCCAGCAGCTGGCGGACAGGGGATAATTCACCCCTCCACTTT.

The chain combines TRBV5-6 with TRBJ1-1, with D hard to call. This CDR3 comprises 12 residues. V was trimmed by 0 bases and J by 9 bases, leaving 9 bases between them. The germline CDR1 and CDR2 sequences are SGHDT and YYEEEE. CDR3 sequence (DNA): TGTGCCAGCAGCTTGGTTGGGTACAAAGCTTTCTTT. Translating gives CASSLVGYKAFF.

The CDR3 nucleotides are TGTGCCAGCAGCCAAGACCTAGCGGGGGGCGGGGAGACCCAGTACTTC. This translates into CASSQDLAGGGETQYF. The J gene is TRBJ2-5, the V gene TRBV3-1 (or the pseudogene TRBV3-2); 11 bases agree with TRBD2. The junction had 5 bases not matched to a gene; V was cut back by 0 bases and J by 5 bases. The CDR3 is made up of 16 amino acids. CDR1 and CDR2 (germline): LGHDT, YNNKEL (reference sequence).

This rearrangement joins TRBV9 to TRBJ2-5, with D tentatively TRBD1 or TRBD2 (5 bases each). Between the trimmed V and J ends, which lost 3 bases and 5 bases, there was a span of 14 bases. In germline, CDR1 is SGDLS, CDR2 YYNGEE. The CDR3 is 14 residues long. The CDR3 coding sequence is TGTGCCAGCAGCGCCCAGGGAGCCCTGGAGACCCAGTACTTC. Its translation: CASSAQGALETQYF.

This clone was detected a few times. This chain connects TRBV7-6 to TRBJ2-7; 11 bases line up with TRBD2. CDR1 and CDR2 from the germline V gene are SGHVS and FNYEAQ. V dropped 4 bases and J dropped 4; count of bases not matched to a gene: 6. The CDR3 has 15 residues. The CDR3 here is CASSCNTSGGYEQYF. DNA of the CDR3: TGTGCCAGCAGCTGCAATACTAGCGGGGGATACGAGCAGTACTTC.

This clone was counted a few times. CDR3 sequence reads: CASSQAGGADGYTF. The DNA for the CDR3 is TGCGCCAGCAGCCAAGCAGGAGGGGCCGATGGCTACACCTTC. The rearrangement joins TRBV4-3 to TRBJ1-2, with D maybe TRBD1 (5 bases). Germline V gene sequence: CDR1 LGHNA, CDR2 YSLEER. Deletions cut 1 base from V and 6 bases from J, with 12 bases between. The CDR3 is 14 amino acids.

V is TRBV11-1 and J is TRBJ2-1, with 7 bases lining up with TRBD2. The CDR3 is 13 amino acids. The junction had 8 bases not matched to a gene; V was cut back by 8 bases and J by 7 bases. Germline V gene data show CDR1 as SGHAT and CDR2 as FQDESV (reference sequence). The DNA of the CDR3 is TGTGCCAGCTCGTCAGGACTAGGGAATGAGCAGTTCTTC. This translates into CASSSGLGNEQFF.

The chain carries TRBV6-4 and TRBJ2-2; TRBD1 agrees at 7 bases. Losses at the gene ends were 0 bases for V and 4 bases for J; bases not matched to a gene: 8. The germline gives CDR1 MRHNA, CDR2 SNTAGT. The CDR3 consists of 17 residues. The CDR3 region has the DNA TGTGCCAGCAGTGACTCGCTATGGGCAGGGGGCACCGGGGAGCTGTTTTTT. It specifies CASSDSLWAGGTGELFF.

This chain connects TRBV5-1 to TRBJ2-2; D gene uncertain. The CDR3 length is 14 residues. The V and J ends lost 4 bases and 2 bases respectively, with 9 bases between them. CDR1 SGHRS and CDR2 YFSETQ come from the germline V gene. CDR3 region: CASSLDPNTGELFF. The CDR3 DNA reads TGCGCCAGCAGCCTCGACCCCAACACCGGGGAGCTGTTTTTT.

The genes are TRBV7-8 and TRBJ1-1; D call uncertain. This CDR3 is built from 13 residues. Trimming removed 0 bases from V and 5 bases from J, with 7 bases in between. CDR1 is SGHVS, CDR2 FQNEAQ, per germline. The CDR3 is CASSLAGRTEAFF. In nucleotides, the CDR3 is TGTGCCAGCAGCTTAGCAGGGAGGACTGAAGCTTTCTTT.

The J gene is TRBJ2-5, the V gene TRBV5-1; D is undetermined. Deletions cut 0 bases from V and 2 bases from J, with 11 bases between. The CDR3 has 15 residues. Germline V gene sequence: CDR1 SGHRS, CDR2 YFSETQ. The DNA for the CDR3 is TGCGCCAGCAGCTTGGGGGTTGGGCCACAAGAGACCCAGTACTTC. This encodes CASSLGVGPQETQYF.

This chain links TRBV7-2 with TRBJ2-3; D uncertain. Trimming shortened V by 3 bases and J by 0 bases, and 1 base separated the two germline ends. The CDR3 is 12 amino acids. CDR1 and CDR2 (germline): SGHTA, FQGNSA. The CDR3 DNA is TGTGCCAGCAGCTTTAGCACAGATACGCAGTATTTT. It is translated as CASSFSTDTQYF.

V usage is TRBV7-2 and J usage is TRBJ2-7; no clear D gene. V was cut by 6 bases and J by 2 bases, with 14 bases left in between. Germline CDR1 is SGHTA and CDR2 is FQGNSA. This CDR3 spans 14 amino acids. This chain's CDR3 is CASSPDYRAYEQYF. CDR3 DNA sequence: TGTGCCAGCAGTCCAGATTACCGGGCCTACGAGCAGTACTTC.

The rearrangement uses TRBV12-3 or TRBV12-4 and TRBJ1-1; 7 bases align to TRBD1. The CDR3 runs 13 residues. V lost 6 bases and J lost 2; bases outside the gene matches: 3. CDR3 residues: CASSQGENTEAFF. CDR3 nucleotide sequence: TGTGCCAGCAGCCAGGGGGAAAACACTGAAGCTTTCTTT.

The genes are TRBV19 and TRBJ1-5; D possibly corresponds to TRBD1 (6 bases). Deletions cut 4 bases from V and 2 bases from J, with 15 bases between. Germline V gene sequence: CDR1 LNHDA, CDR2 SQIVND (reference sequence). The CDR3 has 16 residues. The CDR3 nucleotides read TGTGCCAGTAGTAGCCCACAGGGTATGCGCAATCAGCCCCAGCATTTT. It translates to CASSSPQGMRNQPQHF.

CDR3 coding DNA: TGCGCCAGCAGCTCCCGACAGGGGGGGGGCTACACCTTC. The encoded protein is CASSSRQGGGYTF. The J gene is TRBJ1-2, the V gene TRBV5-1; 9 bases line up with TRBD1. CDR3 size: 13 residues. V lost 3 bases to trimming and J lost 8 bases; unmatched junction nucleotides: 5. Germline V lookup: CDR1 SGHRS, CDR2 YFSETQ.

The chain links TRBV25-1 to TRBJ1-4; the D gene is possibly TRBD1 (6 bases). This CDR3 contains 15 residues. Germline lookup yields CDR1 MGHDK and CDR2 SYGVNS. V was clipped by 5 bases and J by 3 bases, with 13 bases between them. DNA of the CDR3: TGTGCCAGCAGTTTCCCAGGGGAGCCTAATGAAAAACTGTTTTTT. It is translated as CASSFPGEPNEKLFF.

This chain links TRBV9 with TRBJ1-5; perhaps TRBD1 as D (5 bases). Germline V CDR1 and CDR2: SGDLS, YYNGEE. This CDR3 is built from 13 residues. The V and J ends lost 3 bases and 4 bases respectively, with 8 bases between them. DNA for the CDR3: TGTGCCAGCAGCGAGGACATAAATCAGCCCCAGCATTTT. The encoded protein is CASSEDINQPQHF.